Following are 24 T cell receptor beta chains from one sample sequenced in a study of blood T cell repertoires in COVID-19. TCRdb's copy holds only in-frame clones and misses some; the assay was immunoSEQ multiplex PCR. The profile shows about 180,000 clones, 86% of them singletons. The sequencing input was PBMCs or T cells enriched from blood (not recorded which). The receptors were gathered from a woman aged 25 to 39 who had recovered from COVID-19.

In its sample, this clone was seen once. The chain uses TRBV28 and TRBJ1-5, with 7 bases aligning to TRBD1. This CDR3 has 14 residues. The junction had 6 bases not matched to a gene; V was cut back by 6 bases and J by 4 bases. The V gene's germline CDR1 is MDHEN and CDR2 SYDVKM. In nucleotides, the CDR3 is TGTGCCAGCAGCCTACAGGGGTATAATCAGCCCCAGCATTTT. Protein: CASSLQGYNQPQHF. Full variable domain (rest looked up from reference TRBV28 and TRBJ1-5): DVKVTQSSRYLVKRTGEKVFLECVQDMDHENMFWYRQDPGLGLRLIYFSYDVKMKEKGDIPEGYSVSREKKERFSLILESASTNQTSMYLCASSLQGYNQPQHFGDGTRLSIL.

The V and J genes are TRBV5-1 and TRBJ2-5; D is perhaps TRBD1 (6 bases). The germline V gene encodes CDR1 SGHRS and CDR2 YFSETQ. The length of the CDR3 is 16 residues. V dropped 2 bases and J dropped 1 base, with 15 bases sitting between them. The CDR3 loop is CASSFGQRGGQETQYF. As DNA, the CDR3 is TGCGCCAGCAGCTTTGGACAGCGAGGGGGCCAAGAGACCCAGTACTTC.

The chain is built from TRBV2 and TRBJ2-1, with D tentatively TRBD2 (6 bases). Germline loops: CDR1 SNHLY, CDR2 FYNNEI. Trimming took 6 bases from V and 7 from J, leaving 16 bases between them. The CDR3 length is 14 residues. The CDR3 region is CASSITGVRNEQFF. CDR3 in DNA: TGTGCCAGCAGCATAACGGGAGTTAGGAATGAGCAGTTCTTC.

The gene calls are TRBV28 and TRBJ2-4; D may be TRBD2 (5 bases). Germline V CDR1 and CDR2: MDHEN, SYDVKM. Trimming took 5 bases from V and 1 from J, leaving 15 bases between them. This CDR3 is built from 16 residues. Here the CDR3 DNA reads TGTGCCAGCAGTGGAGGTACTCTACTGGCCAAAAACATTCAGTACTTC. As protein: CASSGGTLLAKNIQYF.

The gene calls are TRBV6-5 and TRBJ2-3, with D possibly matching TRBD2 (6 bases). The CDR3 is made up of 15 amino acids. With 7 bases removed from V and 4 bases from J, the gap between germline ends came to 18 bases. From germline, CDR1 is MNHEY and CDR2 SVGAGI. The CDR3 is CASNPTTSGADTQYF. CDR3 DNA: TGTGCCAGCAACCCTACGACTAGTGGTGCAGATACGCAGTATTTT.

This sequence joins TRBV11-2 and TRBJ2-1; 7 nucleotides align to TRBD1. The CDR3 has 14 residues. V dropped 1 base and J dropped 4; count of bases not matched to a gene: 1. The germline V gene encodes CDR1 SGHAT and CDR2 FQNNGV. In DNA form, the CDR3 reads TGTGCCAGCAGCTTAGGGGACAGTTACAATGAGCAGTTCTTC. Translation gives CASSLGDSYNEQFF.

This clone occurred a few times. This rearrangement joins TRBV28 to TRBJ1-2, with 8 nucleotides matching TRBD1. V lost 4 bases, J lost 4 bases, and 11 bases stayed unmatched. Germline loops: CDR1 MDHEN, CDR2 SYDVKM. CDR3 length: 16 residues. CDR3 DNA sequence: TGTGCCAGCAGTTCCGAACCAGGGGGCGCGGGCTATGGCTACACCTTC. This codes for CASSSEPGGAGYGYTF.

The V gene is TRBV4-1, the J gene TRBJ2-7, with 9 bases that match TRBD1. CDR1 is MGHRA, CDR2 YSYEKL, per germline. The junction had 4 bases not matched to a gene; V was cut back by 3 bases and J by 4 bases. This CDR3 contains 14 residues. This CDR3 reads CASSHAGTGYEQYF. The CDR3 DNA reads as TGCGCCAGCAGCCATGCCGGGACAGGGTACGAGCAGTACTTC.

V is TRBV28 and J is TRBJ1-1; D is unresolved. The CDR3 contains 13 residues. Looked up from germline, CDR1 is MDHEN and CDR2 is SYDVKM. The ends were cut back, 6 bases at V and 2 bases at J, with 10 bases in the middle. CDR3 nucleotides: TGTGCCAGCAGGCCGGGAACAAACACTGAAGCTTTCTTT. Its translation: CASRPGTNTEAFF. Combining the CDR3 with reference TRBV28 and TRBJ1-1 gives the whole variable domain DVKVTQSSRYLVKRTGEKVFLECVQDMDHENMFWYRQDPGLGLRLIYFSYDVKMKEKGDIPEGYSVSREKKERFSLILESASTNQTSMYLCASRPGTNTEAFFGQGTRLTVV.

CDR3 nucleotides: TGTGCCAGCAGTGTAACAGTAGCGGGAGCAGGTTCCTCCTACAATGAGCAGTTCTTC. Its translation is CASSVTVAGAGSSYNEQFF. This sequence joins TRBV6-1 and TRBJ2-1, with 9 bases matching TRBD2. The trim removed 4 bases at V and 0 bases at J, leaving 13 bases unmatched. The CDR3 is made up of 19 amino acids. In germline, CDR1 is MNHNS, CDR2 SASEGT.

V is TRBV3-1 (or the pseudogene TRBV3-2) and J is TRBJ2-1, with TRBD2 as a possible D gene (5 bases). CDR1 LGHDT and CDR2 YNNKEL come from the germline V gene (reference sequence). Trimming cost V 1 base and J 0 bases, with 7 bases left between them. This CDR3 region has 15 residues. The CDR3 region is CASSQARDSYNEQFF. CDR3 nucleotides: TGTGCCAGCAGCCAAGCGAGGGACTCCTACAATGAGCAGTTCTTC.

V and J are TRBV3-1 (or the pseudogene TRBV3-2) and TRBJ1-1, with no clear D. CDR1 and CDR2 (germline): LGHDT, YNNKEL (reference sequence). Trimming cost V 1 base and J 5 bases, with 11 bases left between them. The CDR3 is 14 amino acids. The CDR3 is CASSQVYRATEAFF. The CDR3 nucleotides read TGTGCCAGCAGCCAAGTTTATCGAGCGACTGAAGCTTTCTTT.

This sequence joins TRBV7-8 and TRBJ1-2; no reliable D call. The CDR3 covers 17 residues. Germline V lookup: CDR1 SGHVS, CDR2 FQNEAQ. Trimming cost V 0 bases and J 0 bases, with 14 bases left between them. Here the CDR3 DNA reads TGTGCCAGCAGCTTAGCGCTAACAGCCTCTTCTAACTATGGCTACACCTTC. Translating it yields CASSLALTASSNYGYTF.

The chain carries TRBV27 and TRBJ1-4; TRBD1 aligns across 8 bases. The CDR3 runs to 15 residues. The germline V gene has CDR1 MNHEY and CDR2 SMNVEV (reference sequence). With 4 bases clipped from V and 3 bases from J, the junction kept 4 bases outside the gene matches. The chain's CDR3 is CASSSGQGSNEKLFF. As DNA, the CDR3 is TGTGCCAGCAGTTCCGGACAGGGCTCTAATGAAAAACTGTTTTTT. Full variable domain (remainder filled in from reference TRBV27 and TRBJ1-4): EAQVTQNPRYLITVTGKKLTVTCSQNMNHEYMSWYRQDPGLGLRQIYYSMNVEVTDKGDVPEGYKVSRKEKRNFPLILESPSPNQTSLYFCASSSGQGSNEKLFFGSGTQLSVL.

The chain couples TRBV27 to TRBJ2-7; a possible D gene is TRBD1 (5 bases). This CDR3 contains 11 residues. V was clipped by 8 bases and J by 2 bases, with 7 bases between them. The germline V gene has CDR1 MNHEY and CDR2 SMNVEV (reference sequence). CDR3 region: CASSDTYEQYF. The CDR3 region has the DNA TGTGCCAGCTCGGACACCTACGAGCAGTACTTC.

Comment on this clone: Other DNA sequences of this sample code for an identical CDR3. CDR3 sequence reads: CSVVTGNYGYTF. CDR3 coding DNA: TGCAGCGTTGTGACGGGGAACTATGGCTACACCTTC. J is TRBJ1-2 and V is TRBV29-1; D is uncertain. Germline CDR1 is SQVTM and CDR2 is ANQGSEA. This CDR3 spans 12 amino acids. Trimming stripped 4 bases from V and 2 bases from J, with 8 bases between. Together with reference TRBV29-1 and TRBJ1-2, the CDR3 gives the full variable domain: SAVISQKPSRDICQRGTSLTIQCQVDSQVTMMFWYRQQPGQSLTLIATANQGSEATYESGFVIDKFPISRPNLTFSTLTVSNMSPEDSSIYLCSVVTGNYGYTFGSGTRLTVV.

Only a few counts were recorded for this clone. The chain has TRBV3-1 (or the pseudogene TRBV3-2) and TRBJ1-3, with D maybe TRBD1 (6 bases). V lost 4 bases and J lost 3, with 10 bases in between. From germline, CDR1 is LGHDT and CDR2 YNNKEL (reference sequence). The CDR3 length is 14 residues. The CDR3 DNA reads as TGTGCCAGCAGCCCACAGGGCGGTGGAAACACCATATATTTT. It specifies CASSPQGGGNTIYF.

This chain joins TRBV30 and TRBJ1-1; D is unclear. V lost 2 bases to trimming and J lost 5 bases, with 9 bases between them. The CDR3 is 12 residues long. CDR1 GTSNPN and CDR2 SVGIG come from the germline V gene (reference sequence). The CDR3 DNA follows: TGTGCCTGGAGTATCAAGCGAACTGAAGCTTTCTTT. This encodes CAWSIKRTEAFF.

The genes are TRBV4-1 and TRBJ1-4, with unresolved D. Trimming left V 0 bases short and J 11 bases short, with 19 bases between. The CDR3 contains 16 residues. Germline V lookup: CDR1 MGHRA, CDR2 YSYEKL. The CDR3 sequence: CASSQEGQSASRKLFF. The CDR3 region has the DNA TGCGCCAGCAGCCAAGAGGGCCAAAGTGCTAGCCGGAAACTGTTTTTT.

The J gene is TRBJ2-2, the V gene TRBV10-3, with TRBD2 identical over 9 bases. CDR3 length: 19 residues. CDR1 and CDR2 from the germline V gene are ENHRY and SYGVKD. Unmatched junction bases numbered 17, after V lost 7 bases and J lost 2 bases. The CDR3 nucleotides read TGTGCCATCAAACTTGACAGGAGATCTAGCGGGGCTAACACCGGGGAGCTGTTTTTT. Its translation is CAIKLDRRSSGANTGELFF.

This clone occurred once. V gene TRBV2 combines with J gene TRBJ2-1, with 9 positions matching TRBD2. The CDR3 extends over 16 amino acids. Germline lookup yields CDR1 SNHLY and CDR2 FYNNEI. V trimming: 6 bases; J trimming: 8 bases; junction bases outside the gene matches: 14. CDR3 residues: CASSILPPKRGDEQFF. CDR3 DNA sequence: TGTGCCAGCAGCATCCTCCCCCCTAAGCGGGGGGATGAGCAGTTCTTC.

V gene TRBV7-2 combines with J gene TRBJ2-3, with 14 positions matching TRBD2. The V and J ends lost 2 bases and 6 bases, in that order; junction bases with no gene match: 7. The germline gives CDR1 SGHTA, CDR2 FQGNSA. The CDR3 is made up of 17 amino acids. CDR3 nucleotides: TGTGCCAGCAGCTTACCGCCCGGGACTAGCGGGAGTGATACGCAGTATTTT. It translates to CASSLPPGTSGSDTQYF. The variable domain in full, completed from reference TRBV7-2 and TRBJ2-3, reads GAGVSQSPSNKVTEKGKDVELRCDPISGHTALYWYRQSLGQGLEFLIYFQGNSAPDKSGLPSDRFSAERTGGSVSTLTIQRTQQEDSAVYLCASSLPPGTSGSDTQYFGPGTRLTVL.

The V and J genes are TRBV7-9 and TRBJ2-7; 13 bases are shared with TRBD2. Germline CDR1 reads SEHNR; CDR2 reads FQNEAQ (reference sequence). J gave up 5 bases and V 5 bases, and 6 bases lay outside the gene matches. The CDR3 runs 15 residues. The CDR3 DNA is TGTGCCAGCAGCCCCACTAGCGGGAGGGTAGACGAGCAGTACTTC. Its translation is CASSPTSGRVDEQYF.

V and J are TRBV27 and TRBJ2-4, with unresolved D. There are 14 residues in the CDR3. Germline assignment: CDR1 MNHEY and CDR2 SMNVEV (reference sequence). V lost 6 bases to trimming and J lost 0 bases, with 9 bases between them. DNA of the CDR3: TGTGCCAGCAGCTCCCCTCTAGCCAAAAACATTCAGTACTTC. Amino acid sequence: CASSSPLAKNIQYF.